This T cell receptor beta chain originates from a study of blood T cells in healthy people across ages. Study-level results: Naive T cell percentage and TCR beta diversity correlated strongly. A roughly linear age-dependent decrease characterized TCR beta diversity per million T cells.

Donor samples were obtained from healthy Caucasian individuals from Russia, aged about 6 to 100. This clonotype was observed a handful of times. The antigen remains unidentified. A sample-barcoded 5' primer and a J-beta primer mix were used in a second PCR of roughly 7 to 11 cycles. In TCRdb, the 5' RACE reads were re-called with MiXCR into one record per CDR3 protein. The data hold 630,000 or so distinct CDR3 sequences, with 32% observed a single time. The sequence came from a woman at least 80 years old in good health. Sequences were obtained from blood.

The CDR3 sequence is CASSPVMGQSSYNEQFF. CDR3 nucleotide sequence: TGTGCCAGCTCCCCCGTTATGGGGCAAAGCTCCTACAATGAGCAGTTCTTC. The chain combines TRBV18 with TRBJ2-1; possible D gene TRBD1, 5 bases. The CDR3 covers 17 residues. Between the trimmed V and J ends, which lost 6 bases and 0 bases, there was a span of 18 bases. Germline CDR1 is KGHSH and CDR2 is LQKENI. The complete variable domain, with remaining parts taken from reference TRBV18 and TRBJ2-1, reads NAGVMQNPRHLVRRRGQEARLRCSPMKGHSHVYWYRQLPEEGLKFMVYLQKENIIDESGMPKERFSAEFPKEGPSILRIQQVVRGDSAAYFCASSPVMGQSSYNEQFFGPGTRLTVL.